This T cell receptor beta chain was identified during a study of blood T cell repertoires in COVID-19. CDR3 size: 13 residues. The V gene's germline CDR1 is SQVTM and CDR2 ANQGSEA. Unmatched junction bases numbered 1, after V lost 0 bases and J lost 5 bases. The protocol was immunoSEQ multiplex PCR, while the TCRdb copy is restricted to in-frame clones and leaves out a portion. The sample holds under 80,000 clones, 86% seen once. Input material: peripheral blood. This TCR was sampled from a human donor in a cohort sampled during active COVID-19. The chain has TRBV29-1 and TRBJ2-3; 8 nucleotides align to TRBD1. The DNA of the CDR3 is TGCAGCGTTGAAGACAGGGGGCGAGATACGCAGTATTTT. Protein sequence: CSVEDRGRDTQYF.